One sample yielded the 17 T cell receptor beta chains listed below, sequenced in a study of Ad26.COV2.S vaccination and SARS-CoV-2 variants. Here immunoSEQ multiplex PCR was the method, and the copy in TCRdb shows in-frame clones only, minus some. The sample lists 300,000 to 400,000 clones; around 86% were seen once. Treatment defined: over 15 received Ad26.COV2.S at low or high dose, single or two shots; 5 received placebo; per-sample allocation not given. All samples were drawn on day 63, counting from the first vaccine or placebo injection. Source: peripheral blood, taken in a trial of Ad26.COV2.S vaccine versus placebo. The receptors come from a person between 18 and 65 years old who received the Ad26.COV2.S COVID-19 vaccine or a placebo.

This chain joins TRBV11-2 and TRBJ1-6, with unresolved D. Germline CDR1 reads SGHAT; CDR2 reads FQNNGV. Trimming cost V 5 bases and J 7 bases, with 12 bases left between them. This CDR3 is 14 amino acids long. The CDR3 DNA sequence: TGTGCCAGCAGCCCCCAGGTTGGGAATTCACCCCTCCACTTT. Encoded protein: CASSPQVGNSPLHF.

The J gene is TRBJ1-1, the V gene TRBV9, with TRBD1 as a possible D gene (5 bases). V lost 0 bases, J lost 1 base, and 16 bases lay in between. The V gene's germline CDR1 is SGDLS and CDR2 YYNGEE. The CDR3 covers 17 residues. CDR3 loop: CASSVGAGTLGNTEAFF. In DNA, the CDR3 is TGTGCCAGCAGCGTAGGTGCAGGGACTCTGGGGAACACTGAAGCTTTCTTT.

This clone was seen only once. The chain carries TRBV10-3 and TRBJ2-7; 8 bases match TRBD1. The CDR3 is 14 amino acids. V shed 4 bases, J shed 2 bases, and the junction held 4 bases outside the gene matches. Germline loops: CDR1 ENHRY, CDR2 SYGVKD. This chain's CDR3 is CAISATDRAYEQYF. The CDR3 coding sequence is TGTGCCATCAGTGCGACGGACAGGGCCTACGAGCAGTACTTC.

V gene TRBV5-5 combines with J gene TRBJ2-2; tentatively, D is TRBD1 or TRBD2 (5 bases each). Germline V lookup: CDR1 SGHKS, CDR2 YYEKEE (reference sequence). CDR3 length equals 13 residues. Between the trimmed V and J ends, which lost 4 bases and 6 bases, there was a span of 10 bases. CDR3 residues: CASSPMGAGELFF. The CDR3 region has the DNA TGTGCCAGCAGCCCGATGGGGGCCGGGGAGCTGTTTTTT.

About this clone: This sample also contains other DNA sequences that code for the same CDR3. This chain uses TRBV3-1 (or the pseudogene TRBV3-2) with TRBJ2-1; 12 nucleotides align to TRBD2. Unmatched junction bases numbered 2, after V lost 1 base and J lost 7 bases. CDR1 and CDR2 (germline): LGHDT, YNNKEL (reference sequence). This CDR3 region has 15 residues. CDR3 in DNA: TGTGCCAGCAGCCAAGTACTAGCGGGGGGAAATGAGCAGTTCTTC. It translates to CASSQVLAGGNEQFF.

This sequence joins TRBV5-6 and TRBJ2-6; 14 nucleotides line up with TRBD2. V dropped 5 bases and J dropped 0; count of bases not matched to a gene: 7. CDR1 and CDR2 from the germline V gene are SGHDT and YYEEEE. The CDR3 runs to 19 residues. The CDR3 is CASSTGTSGGNSGANVLTF. The CDR3 DNA sequence: TGTGCCAGCAGTACGGGGACTAGCGGGGGCAACTCTGGGGCCAACGTCCTGACTTTC.

The rearrangement links TRBV14 to TRBJ2-7, with TRBD1 matching 8 bases. The CDR3 extends over 13 amino acids. With 4 bases clipped from V and 2 bases from J, the junction kept 1 base outside the gene matches. Germline loops: CDR1 SGHDN, CDR2 FVKESK. This chain's CDR3 is CASSPRGPYEQYF. The CDR3 DNA reads TGTGCCAGCAGCCCCAGGGGGCCCTACGAGCAGTACTTC.

V and J are TRBV30 and TRBJ2-7; D is possibly TRBD2 (6 bases). Germline-derived CDR1 and CDR2 are GTSNPN and SVGIG (reference sequence). V gave up 7 bases and J gave up 3 bases, with 16 bases separating them. The CDR3 has 13 amino acids. This chain's CDR3 is CAFGAGGNYEQYF. The CDR3 DNA is TGTGCCTTCGGAGCCGGGGGAAACTACGAGCAGTACTTC.

The count of this clone is one. This rearrangement joins TRBV6-6 to TRBJ2-1; 9 positions agree with TRBD1. Germline CDR1 MNHNY, CDR2 SVGAGI (reference sequence). After removal of 6 bases from V and 6 bases from J, the junction contained 9 bases not matched to a gene. The CDR3 runs to 15 residues. The chain's CDR3 is CASSQGQGLINEQFF. CDR3 DNA: TGTGCCAGCAGCCAGGGACAGGGACTAATCAATGAGCAGTTCTTC.

The chain uses TRBV2 and TRBJ2-7, with 10 positions matching TRBD1. This CDR3 has 13 residues. Germline V gene lookup returns CDR1 SNHLY and CDR2 FYNNEI. Losses at the gene ends were 10 bases for V and 2 bases for J; bases not matched to a gene: 5. CDR3 sequence reads: CATGDRGTYEQYF. CDR3 in DNA: TGTGCCACCGGGGACAGGGGTACCTACGAGCAGTACTTC.

V and J are TRBV18 and TRBJ1-2; D unclear. This CDR3 spans 12 amino acids. Per the germline V gene, CDR1 is KGHSH and CDR2 is LQKENI. Trimming removed 5 bases at V and 1 base at J, with 5 bases between. In DNA form, the CDR3 reads TGTGCCAGCTCAGACAATAACTATGGCTACACCTTC. This sequence encodes CASSDNNYGYTF.

The chain joins TRBV23-1 to TRBJ1-6, with no clear D. TRBV23-1 is an ORF, with its function uncertain. The CDR3 is made up of 14 amino acids. Trimming took 1 base from V and 14 from J, leaving 15 bases between them. The CDR3 nucleotides read TGCGCCAGCAGTCAATATCAGTCTACTGGGGCCCTCCACTTT. Protein: CASSQYQSTGALHF.

This sequence joins TRBV3-1 (or the pseudogene TRBV3-2) and TRBJ1-6; D might be TRBD1 (5 bases). Germline V lookup: CDR1 LGHDT, CDR2 YNNKEL (reference sequence). The CDR3 consists of 15 residues. V lost 0 bases and J lost 10, with 13 bases in between. The CDR3 reads CASSQDIGGGSPLHF. In DNA form, the CDR3 reads TGTGCCAGCAGCCAAGATATCGGCGGGGGATCACCCCTCCACTTT.

This sequence joins TRBV5-5 and TRBJ2-3; D is unclear. CDR3 length: 16 amino acids. V dropped 4 bases and J dropped 0 bases, with 15 bases sitting between them. Germline-derived CDR1 and CDR2 are SGHKS and YYEKEE (reference sequence). The CDR3 is CASSPGIFPSTDTQYF. The CDR3 DNA sequence: TGTGCCAGCAGCCCGGGCATCTTTCCTAGCACAGATACGCAGTATTTT.

The rearrangement links TRBV5-1 to TRBJ1-6; 8 bases agree with TRBD1. The CDR3 is made up of 14 amino acids. J gave up 10 bases and V 0 bases, and 3 bases lay outside the gene matches. Germline CDR1 SGHRS, CDR2 YFSETQ. The chain's CDR3 is CASSLGQGSSPLHF. CDR3 coding DNA: TGCGCCAGCAGCTTGGGACAGGGGTCCTCACCCCTCCACTTT.

Here the CDR3 DNA reads TGTGCCAGCAGCCAAGATATATATTTCAAAAACATTCAGTACTTC. Its protein is CASSQDIYFKNIQYF. The J gene is TRBJ2-4, the V gene TRBV3-1 (or the pseudogene TRBV3-2); no reliable D call. With 0 bases removed from V and 3 bases from J, the gap between germline ends came to 9 bases. Germline V CDR1 and CDR2: LGHDT, YNNKEL (reference sequence). This CDR3 region has 15 residues.

The chain has TRBV11-2 and TRBJ2-1, with 11 bases that match TRBD1. This CDR3 has 16 residues. V trimming: 3 bases; J trimming: 4 bases; junction bases outside the gene matches: 5. Germline V gives CDR1 SGHAT, CDR2 FQNNGV. This chain's CDR3 is CASSFLDRGQYNEQFF. The CDR3 DNA reads as TGTGCCAGCAGCTTCCTGGACAGGGGGCAATACAATGAGCAGTTCTTC.